The T cell receptor (beta chain) described here comes from a study of blood T cell repertoires in COVID-19. Across the study: COVID-19 samples, acute and convalescent, were from the United States, Italy and Spain. Nucleic acid was either cDNA or gDNA, and it came from T cells, B-cell-depleted T cells, or PBMCs.

In the authors' workflow: For nucleated cells, counts were estimated from reference gene primer amplification. The method was immunoSEQ multiplex PCR; TCRdb's version includes in-frame clones alone and lacks a portion of them. The DNA gave D and trimming, while V, J and clone size come from that table. The sample contains some 370,000 clones, roughly 90% of which appear only once. The CDR3 covers 15 residues. V was clipped by 5 bases and J by 6 bases; unmatched bases: 9. Germline loops: CDR1 MDHEN, CDR2 SYDVKM. Sequencing input: peripheral blood. The chain employs TRBV28 and TRBJ2-1, with TRBD2 matching 8 bases. This TCR was sampled from a middle-aged man with acute or convalescent COVID-19. In DNA form, the CDR3 reads TGTGCCAGCAGTAGAGGCGGGGGGAGTTCCAATGAGCAGTTCTTC. Its translation is CASSRGGGSSNEQFF.